This is a list of T cell receptor beta chains from one sample in a study of post-analysis software for immune sequencing data. Each CDR3 protein is one row after TCRdb ran MiXCR on the PCR reads. The sample lists over 150,000 distinct CDR3 sequences; under 40% were seen once. The material sequenced was blood, taken after autologous hematopoietic stem cell transplantation. Every receptor here comes from a girl aged 10 to 17 with multiple sclerosis. CDR3s include the opening cysteine and the closing phenylalanine or tryptophan. Each record gives: J gene, D gene, V gene, clone size, CDR3 protein, CDR3 DNA. The D gene is left open where the match is weak. A clone size is listed for some rows: how often the clone was seen (once, few, many), or a class if it is expanded.

J gene: TRBJ1-1; D gene: NA; V gene: TRBV12-3/TRBV12-4; clone size: NA; CDR3 protein: CASSPVPARDIKAGAFF; CDR3 DNA: TGTGCCAGCAGCCCTGTCCCTGCCCGGGACATAAAAGCGGGAGCTTTCTTT
J gene: TRBJ2-7; D gene: NA; V gene: TRBV6-5; clone size: few; CDR3 protein: CASSYGSGEQYF; CDR3 DNA: TGTGCCAGCAGTTATGGGTCGGGCGAGCAGTACTTC
J gene: TRBJ1-1; D gene: NA; V gene: TRBV5-1; clone size: few; CDR3 protein: CASSPTGTMNTEAFF; CDR3 DNA: TGCGCCAGCAGTCCCACCGGGACTATGAACACTGAAGCTTTCTTT
J gene: TRBJ2-3; D gene: NA; V gene: TRBV6-5; clone size: NA; CDR3 protein: CASRMTTPGDTQYF; CDR3 DNA: TGTGCCAGCAGAATGACTACACCGGGGGATACGCAGTATTTT
J gene: TRBJ1-3; D gene: TRBD1; V gene: TRBV28; clone size: NA; CDR3 protein: CASSTIMPVRDRVTGNTIYF; CDR3 DNA: TGTGCCAGCAGTACAATTATGCCCGTCCGGGACAGGGTAACTGGAAACACCATATATTTT
J gene: TRBJ1-3; D gene: NA; V gene: TRBV12-3/TRBV12-4; clone size: few; CDR3 protein: CASRPTGLSGNTIYF; CDR3 DNA: TGTGCCAGCAGGCCTACGGGTTTGTCTGGAAACACCATATATTTT
J gene: TRBJ2-3; D gene: TRBD2; V gene: TRBV4-3; clone size: few; CDR3 protein: CASSQVGLAGGDTQYF; CDR3 DNA: TGCGCCAGCAGCCAAGTTGGACTAGCGGGAGGAGATACGCAGTATTTT
J gene: TRBJ2-2; D gene: TRBD1; V gene: TRBV29-1; clone size: NA; CDR3 protein: CSAGTGYTGELFF; CDR3 DNA: TGCAGCGCCGGGACAGGGTACACCGGGGAGCTGTTTTTT
J gene: TRBJ2-7; D gene: TRBD1; V gene: TRBV7-2; clone size: NA; CDR3 protein: CASSWTGGDEQYF; CDR3 DNA: TGTGCCAGCAGCTGGACAGGGGGCGACGAGCAGTACTTC
J gene: TRBJ2-1; D gene: TRBD2; V gene: TRBV7-2; clone size: NA; CDR3 protein: CASSPGLAANNEQFF; CDR3 DNA: TGTGCCAGCAGCCCCGGACTAGCGGCAAACAATGAGCAGTTCTTC
J gene: TRBJ2-1; D gene: NA; V gene: TRBV7-2; clone size: NA; CDR3 protein: CASSFGGQMIEQFF; CDR3 DNA: TGTGCCAGCAGCTTCGGCGGGCAGATGATTGAGCAGTTCTTC
J gene: TRBJ2-5; D gene: TRBD2; V gene: TRBV28; clone size: once; CDR3 protein: CASFQRGGTRAPFLETQYF; CDR3 DNA: TGTGCCAGCTTCCAAAGGGGGGGGACTAGGGCCCCCTTTTTGGAGACCCAGTACTTC
J gene: TRBJ2-3; D gene: NA; V gene: TRBV14; clone size: NA; CDR3 protein: CASSQASGLGTDTQYF; CDR3 DNA: TGTGCCAGCAGCCAAGCAAGCGGGTTGGGCACAGATACGCAGTATTTT
J gene: TRBJ2-1; D gene: TRBD2; V gene: TRBV5-1; clone size: NA; CDR3 protein: CASSEGLAANNEQFF; CDR3 DNA: TGCGCCAGCAGCGAGGGACTAGCGGCCAACAATGAGCAGTTCTTC
J gene: TRBJ2-3; D gene: TRBD2; V gene: TRBV28; clone size: few; CDR3 protein: CASSGTSGRRTDTQYF; CDR3 DNA: TGTGCCAGTTCTGGGACTAGCGGGAGGAGGACAGATACGCAGTATTTT
J gene: TRBJ2-1; D gene: TRBD2; V gene: TRBV6-1; clone size: few; CDR3 protein: CASSRVLGLAGATEQFF; CDR3 DNA: TGTGCCAGCAGTCGTGTTTTAGGACTAGCGGGAGCTACTGAGCAGTTCTTC
J gene: TRBJ2-5; D gene: NA; V gene: TRBV3-1; clone size: NA; CDR3 protein: CASSIKADGTQYF; CDR3 DNA: TGTGCCAGCAGCATTAAAGCGGACGGGACCCAGTACTTC
J gene: TRBJ2-3; D gene: TRBD2; V gene: TRBV12-3/TRBV12-4; clone size: NA; CDR3 protein: CASSHSGLAGGPPDTQYF; CDR3 DNA: TGTGCCAGCAGCCACTCGGGACTAGCGGGAGGGCCCCCAGATACGCAGTATTTT
J gene: TRBJ2-1; D gene: NA; V gene: TRBV7-9; clone size: NA; CDR3 protein: CASSFPSSRAEQFF; CDR3 DNA: TGTGCCAGCAGCTTCCCAAGCTCTCGGGCTGAGCAGTTCTTC
J gene: TRBJ2-1; D gene: NA; V gene: TRBV13; clone size: few; CDR3 protein: CASSSGSLGTGEQFF; CDR3 DNA: TGTGCCAGCAGCTCGGGGAGTTTAGGGACGGGTGAGCAGTTCTTC
J gene: TRBJ2-5; D gene: NA; V gene: TRBV9; clone size: many; CDR3 protein: CASSVRGIGETQYF; CDR3 DNA: TGTGCCAGCAGCGTACGCGGGATCGGAGAGACCCAGTACTTC
J gene: TRBJ1-1; D gene: NA; V gene: TRBV14; clone size: NA; CDR3 protein: CASSQSWGTEAFF; CDR3 DNA: TGTGCCAGCAGCCAAAGTTGGGGCACTGAAGCTTTCTTT
J gene: TRBJ2-1; D gene: TRBD2; V gene: TRBV18; clone size: NA; CDR3 protein: CASSLSSGTSYNEQFF; CDR3 DNA: TGTGCCAGCTCCCTGAGCAGCGGGACGTCATACAATGAGCAGTTCTTC
J gene: TRBJ2-7; D gene: TRBD2; V gene: TRBV11-2; clone size: NA; CDR3 protein: CASSLDPYQRDDYEQYF; CDR3 DNA: TGTGCCAGCAGCTTAGATCCGTACCAGCGGGATGATTACGAGCAGTACTTC
J gene: TRBJ2-1; D gene: NA; V gene: TRBV6-1; clone size: few; CDR3 protein: CASSRTWDNEQFF; CDR3 DNA: TGTGCCAGCAGTAGGACTTGGGACAATGAGCAGTTCTTC
J gene: TRBJ2-1; D gene: TRBD2; V gene: TRBV5-6; clone size: few; CDR3 protein: CASSPTSGRNYNEQFF; CDR3 DNA: TGTGCCAGCAGCCCTACTAGCGGGAGAAACTACAATGAGCAGTTCTTC
J gene: TRBJ1-4; D gene: NA; V gene: TRBV4-1; clone size: NA; CDR3 protein: CAVSPPGINEKLFF; CDR3 DNA: TGCGCCGTTTCCCCACCGGGAATTAATGAAAAACTGTTTTTT
J gene: TRBJ2-3; D gene: NA; V gene: TRBV20-1; clone size: NA; CDR3 protein: CSAKNRVGYDWTDTQYF; CDR3 DNA: TGCAGTGCCAAGAACAGGGTAGGGTATGACTGGACAGATACGCAGTATTTT
J gene: TRBJ1-4; D gene: TRBD1; V gene: TRBV28; clone size: NA; CDR3 protein: CASRLGTGGGELFF; CDR3 DNA: TGTGCCAGCAGACTCGGGACAGGTGGCGGGGAACTGTTTTTT
J gene: TRBJ2-1; D gene: TRBD2; V gene: TRBV29-1; clone size: few; CDR3 protein: CSGNLAGVYNEQFF; CDR3 DNA: TGCAGCGGAAACCTAGCGGGAGTGTACAATGAGCAGTTCTTC
J gene: TRBJ2-7; D gene: NA; V gene: TRBV5-1; clone size: NA; CDR3 protein: CASSVRQGYGEQYF; CDR3 DNA: TGCGCCAGCAGCGTACGACAAGGGTATGGCGAGCAGTACTTC
J gene: TRBJ2-7; D gene: TRBD1; V gene: TRBV15; clone size: NA; CDR3 protein: CATSRGDRGYNEQYF; CDR3 DNA: TGTGCCACCAGCCGTGGGGACAGGGGTTACAATGAGCAGTACTTC
J gene: TRBJ2-7; D gene: TRBD2; V gene: TRBV20-1; clone size: NA; CDR3 protein: CSARDSSGRYEQYF; CDR3 DNA: TGCAGTGCTAGAGATAGCAGCGGGAGGTACGAGCAGTACTTC
J gene: TRBJ1-5; D gene: NA; V gene: TRBV28; clone size: NA; CDR3 protein: CATPPGGEGNQPQHF; CDR3 DNA: TGTGCCACGCCCCCCGGGGGGGAGGGCAATCAGCCCCAGCATTTT
J gene: TRBJ2-7; D gene: TRBD1; V gene: TRBV29-1; clone size: NA; CDR3 protein: CSVVGQSYEQYF; CDR3 DNA: TGCAGCGTTGTGGGACAGTCGTACGAGCAGTACTTC
J gene: TRBJ2-5; D gene: NA; V gene: TRBV28; clone size: NA; CDR3 protein: CASSRGGGRFQETQYF; CDR3 DNA: TGTGCCAGCAGTCGCGGTGGGGGCCGCTTCCAAGAGACCCAGTACTTC
J gene: TRBJ2-5; D gene: TRBD1; V gene: TRBV5-1; clone size: NA; CDR3 protein: CASGTGGVLETQYF; CDR3 DNA: TGCGCCAGCGGGACAGGGGGCGTTTTAGAGACCCAGTACTTC
J gene: TRBJ2-7; D gene: NA; V gene: TRBV20-1; clone size: NA; CDR3 protein: CSARSSRGSYEQYF; CDR3 DNA: TGCAGTGCTAGATCCTCAAGAGGGTCCTACGAGCAGTACTTC
J gene: TRBJ2-3; D gene: TRBD2; V gene: TRBV5-1; clone size: NA; CDR3 protein: CASSGGFQAGGEDTQYF; CDR3 DNA: TGCGCCAGCAGCGGCGGCTTTCAAGCGGGAGGTGAAGATACGCAGTATTTT
J gene: TRBJ2-2; D gene: NA; V gene: TRBV24-1; clone size: NA; CDR3 protein: CATLGQGGTGELFF; CDR3 DNA: TGTGCCACGCTGGGGCAGGGGGGCACCGGGGAGCTGTTTTTT
J gene: TRBJ2-5; D gene: TRBD1; V gene: TRBV5-1; clone size: NA; CDR3 protein: CASSLGGQVQETQYF; CDR3 DNA: TGCGCCAGCAGCTTGGGAGGACAGGTGCAAGAGACCCAGTACTTC
J gene: TRBJ2-3; D gene: NA; V gene: TRBV5-1; clone size: NA; CDR3 protein: CASSLWDRLDTQYF; CDR3 DNA: TGCGCCAGCAGCTTGTGGGACCGCCTCGATACGCAGTATTTT